These T cell receptor beta chains were read from a single sample in a study of cytomegalovirus exposure and HLA in healthy donors. Sequenced by immunoSEQ multiplex PCR; TCRdb stores in-frame clones only, minus some. The sample includes under 200,000 clones, less than 80% of them seen just once. The sample was PBMCs. Receptor source: a woman in her thirties or forties in good health and CMV-seronegative. Both conserved end residues are part of each CDR3. D genes are given only for firm matches. Not every row has a clone size; where given, it reads once, few, many or a size class.

v_call: TRBV9
j_call: TRBJ2-1
d_call: TRBD2
cdr3_length: 14
clone_size: -
cdr3_aa: CASSVREGPNEQFF
cdr3_nt: TGTGCCAGCAGCGTGCGGGAGGGCCCCAATGAGCAGTTCTTC

v_call: TRBV5-8
j_call: TRBJ1-5
d_call: -
cdr3_length: 16
clone_size: once
cdr3_aa: CASSLNSRGGNQPQHF
cdr3_nt: TGTGCCAGCAGCTTAAATTCCCGGGGAGGCAATCAGCCCCAGCATTTT

v_call: TRBV6-5
j_call: TRBJ2-2
d_call: -
cdr3_length: 14
clone_size: few
cdr3_aa: CASSHGSVSGELFF
cdr3_nt: TGTGCCAGCAGCCACGGGTCGGTCAGCGGGGAGCTGTTTTTT

v_call: TRBV6-6
j_call: TRBJ1-1
d_call: TRBD1
cdr3_length: 14
clone_size: few
cdr3_aa: CASSPQGPNTEAFF
cdr3_nt: TGTGCCAGCAGTCCACAGGGGCCTAACACTGAAGCTTTCTTT

v_call: TRBV28
j_call: TRBJ1-2
d_call: TRBD1
cdr3_length: 15
clone_size: -
cdr3_aa: CASRLQGAPNYGYTF
cdr3_nt: TGTGCCAGCAGGCTACAGGGGGCCCCTAACTATGGCTACACCTTC

v_call: TRBV7-9
j_call: TRBJ2-3
d_call: -
cdr3_length: 14
clone_size: once
cdr3_aa: CASSLGQSTDTQYF
cdr3_nt: TGTGCCAGCAGCTTAGGGCAGAGCACAGATACGCAGTATTTT

v_call: TRBV18
j_call: TRBJ2-2
d_call: TRBD1
cdr3_length: 15
clone_size: -
cdr3_aa: CASSTQGSNTGELFF
cdr3_nt: TGTGCCAGCTCAACACAGGGGTCGAACACCGGGGAGCTGTTTTTT

v_call: TRBV30
j_call: TRBJ1-1
d_call: -
cdr3_length: 14
clone_size: few
cdr3_aa: CAWSAGQLNTEAFF
cdr3_nt: TGTGCCTGGAGCGCCGGACAGCTGAACACTGAAGCTTTCTTT

v_call: TRBV5-1
j_call: TRBJ2-7
d_call: -
cdr3_length: 12
clone_size: few
cdr3_aa: CASSLVGDEQYF
cdr3_nt: TGCGCCAGCAGCTTGGTCGGGGACGAGCAGTACTTC

v_call: TRBV19
j_call: TRBJ2-5
d_call: -
cdr3_length: 15
clone_size: -
cdr3_aa: CASSIDGGLGETQYF
cdr3_nt: TGTGCCAGTAGTATAGACGGGGGATTGGGAGAGACCCAGTACTTC

v_call: TRBV4-1
j_call: TRBJ1-1
d_call: TRBD1
cdr3_length: 13
clone_size: -
cdr3_aa: CASSQTGVTEAFF
cdr3_nt: TGCGCCAGCAGCCAGACAGGGGTCACTGAAGCTTTCTTT

v_call: TRBV28
j_call: TRBJ1-1
d_call: -
cdr3_length: 17
clone_size: -
cdr3_aa: CASSALGTHPLNTEAFF
cdr3_nt: TGTGCCAGCAGCGCGCTTGGGACACACCCCTTGAACACTGAAGCTTTCTTT

v_call: TRBV5-1
j_call: TRBJ2-7
d_call: TRBD1
cdr3_length: 13
clone_size: -
cdr3_aa: CASGDRGRYEQYF
cdr3_nt: TGCGCCAGCGGGGACAGGGGTCGATACGAGCAGTACTTC

v_call: TRBV5-1
j_call: TRBJ1-2
d_call: TRBD1
cdr3_length: 17
clone_size: -
cdr3_aa: CASSLGGQGEKSYGYTF
cdr3_nt: TGCGCCAGCAGCTTGGGCGGACAGGGCGAGAAATCCTATGGCTACACCTTC

v_call: TRBV27
j_call: TRBJ1-2
d_call: TRBD1
cdr3_length: 15
clone_size: -
cdr3_aa: CASSLGTGGNYGYTF
cdr3_nt: TGTGCCAGCAGTTTAGGGACAGGGGGCAACTATGGCTACACCTTC

v_call: TRBV10-3
j_call: TRBJ2-7
d_call: TRBD1
cdr3_length: 14
clone_size: -
cdr3_aa: CAIRETGGSYEQYF
cdr3_nt: TGTGCCATCAGAGAGACAGGGGGCTCGTACGAGCAGTACTTC

v_call: TRBV4-3
j_call: TRBJ2-1
d_call: TRBD2
cdr3_length: 17
clone_size: -
cdr3_aa: CASSQEVQRGSYNEQFF
cdr3_nt: TGCGCCAGCAGCCAAGAAGTCCAGCGGGGCTCCTACAATGAGCAGTTCTTC

v_call: TRBV2
j_call: TRBJ2-1
d_call: -
cdr3_length: 13
clone_size: once
cdr3_aa: CASSQDRTNEQFF
cdr3_nt: TGTGCCAGCAGTCAAGACAGAACAAATGAGCAGTTCTTC

v_call: TRBV15
j_call: TRBJ2-3
d_call: TRBD2
cdr3_length: 14
clone_size: -
cdr3_aa: CATSRRRGTDTQYF
cdr3_nt: TGTGCCACCAGCAGGCGGCGGGGGACAGATACGCAGTATTTT

v_call: TRBV9
j_call: TRBJ2-7
d_call: -
cdr3_length: 13
clone_size: -
cdr3_aa: CASSADSHYEQYF
cdr3_nt: TGTGCCAGCAGCGCGGACAGCCACTACGAGCAGTACTTC

v_call: TRBV7-9
j_call: TRBJ2-3
d_call: -
cdr3_length: 18
clone_size: -
cdr3_aa: CASSSSQTGTLGTDTQYF
cdr3_nt: TGTGCCAGCAGCTCCTCTCAAACAGGGACGCTGGGCACAGATACGCAGTATTTT

v_call: TRBV5-5
j_call: TRBJ1-1
d_call: -
cdr3_length: 13
clone_size: once
cdr3_aa: CASSLDGASEAFF
cdr3_nt: TGTGCCAGCAGCTTGGATGGGGCTAGTGAAGCTTTCTTT

v_call: TRBV27
j_call: TRBJ2-7
d_call: -
cdr3_length: 16
clone_size: -
cdr3_aa: CASSLAGITPSYEQYF
cdr3_nt: TGTGCCAGCAGTCTCGCGGGGATTACCCCTTCCTACGAGCAGTACTTC

v_call: TRBV2
j_call: TRBJ1-5
d_call: -
cdr3_length: 14
clone_size: -
cdr3_aa: CASSEQGGWEPQHF
cdr3_nt: TGTGCCAGCAGTGAACAGGGAGGCTGGGAGCCCCAGCATTTT

v_call: TRBV4-1
j_call: TRBJ1-5
d_call: -
cdr3_length: 15
clone_size: few
cdr3_aa: CASSQRQLRHQPQHF
cdr3_nt: TGCGCCAGCAGCCAACGACAGCTAAGGCATCAGCCCCAGCATTTT

v_call: TRBV6-5
j_call: TRBJ1-1
d_call: -
cdr3_length: 12
clone_size: -
cdr3_aa: CASSYSPGEAFF
cdr3_nt: TGTGCCAGCAGTTACTCCCCAGGGGAAGCTTTCTTT

v_call: TRBV7-9
j_call: TRBJ2-1
d_call: TRBD1
cdr3_length: 12
clone_size: few
cdr3_aa: CASSFPGTAVFF
cdr3_nt: TGTGCCAGCAGCTTCCCCGGGACAGCGGTCTTCTTC

v_call: TRBV7-9
j_call: TRBJ2-2
d_call: TRBD1
cdr3_length: 19
clone_size: -
cdr3_aa: CASEGALGHLAANTGELFF
cdr3_nt: TGTGCCTCAGAGGGGGCTTTGGGACACCTCGCTGCGAACACCGGGGAGCTGTTTTTT

v_call: TRBV30
j_call: TRBJ2-7
d_call: -
cdr3_length: 11
clone_size: -
cdr3_aa: CAWSVSIEQYF
cdr3_nt: TGTGCCTGGAGTGTCAGTATCGAGCAGTACTTC

v_call: TRBV28
j_call: TRBJ2-3
d_call: TRBD1
cdr3_length: 15
clone_size: -
cdr3_aa: CASSSPGGRKDTQYF
cdr3_nt: TGTGCCAGCAGCTCCCCAGGGGGCCGAAAAGATACGCAGTATTTT

v_call: TRBV5-5
j_call: TRBJ2-7
d_call: -
cdr3_length: 12
clone_size: few
cdr3_aa: CASSLSGVEQYF
cdr3_nt: TGTGCCAGCAGCTTGTCCGGGGTCGAGCAGTACTTC

v_call: TRBV27
j_call: TRBJ1-1
d_call: TRBD1
cdr3_length: 12
clone_size: -
cdr3_aa: CASSRETGKAFF
cdr3_nt: TGTGCCAGCAGTAGAGAGACAGGGAAAGCTTTCTTT

v_call: TRBV30
j_call: TRBJ1-5
d_call: TRBD1
cdr3_length: 14
clone_size: few
cdr3_aa: CAWSYRGPNQPQHF
cdr3_nt: TGTGCCTGGTCCTACAGGGGTCCGAATCAGCCCCAGCATTTT